This TCR beta chain was captured by sequencing in a study of blood T cell repertoires in COVID-19. Looking at the study overall: Donors in the United States, Italy and Spain gave samples during acute or convalescent COVID-19. PBMCs, B-cell-depleted T cells, or T cells were the source of the cDNA or gDNA that made up the material.

Per the original methods: Using reference gene primer amplification, nucleated cell counts were estimated. Data came from immunoSEQ multiplex PCR; TCRdb stores just in-frame clones and leaves some out. Clone size and V and J calls were adopted from that table, with D and trimming inferred from the DNA. Of about 77,000 clones in the sample, roughly 88% were seen once. The CDR3 runs to 14 residues. Per germline, CDR1 SEHNR and CDR2 FQNEAQ (reference sequence). V was shortened by 4 bases and J by 5 bases, with 14 bases between the two germline ends. This TCR derives from an elderly woman with acute or convalescent COVID-19. The chain recombines TRBV7-9 with TRBJ2-5; D ambiguous. Sequenced input: peripheral blood. CDR3 region: CASSSQQYGETQYF. DNA for the CDR3: TGTGCCAGCAGCTCGCAGCAATACGGGGAGACCCAGTACTTC.